Following are 9 T cell receptor beta chains from one sample sequenced in a study of T cells in Graves' hyperthyroidism and ophthalmopathy. Amplification of TCR beta CDR3 regions used RNA as the template. During a first-round RT-PCR of the TCR CDR3, the HTBI primer set was used. TCRdb used MiXCR to reprocess the multiplex PCR reads, holding one entry per CDR3 protein. The sample records hundreds of thousands of distinct CDR3 sequences, about 24% being singletons. The sample comprised blood. The receptor source for this set is a woman aged 40 to 55 with Graves' ophthalmopathy.

This clonotype was observed many times. CDR3 sequence reads: CASSFRQGGYEQYF. DNA of the CDR3: TGTGCCAGCAGCTTCCGACAGGGAGGCTACGAGCAGTACTTC. The chain is built from TRBV7-8 and TRBJ2-7, with a weak D call TRBD1 (7 bases). The CDR3 runs 14 residues. The germline V gene has CDR1 SGHVS and CDR2 FQNEAQ. V lost 3 bases to trimming and J lost 3 bases, with 12 bases between them. Together with reference TRBV7-8 and TRBJ2-7, the CDR3 gives the full variable domain: GAGVSQSPRYKVAKRGQDVALRCDPISGHVSLFWYQQALGQGPEFLTYFQNEAQLDKSGLPSDRFFAERPEGSVSTLKIQRTQQEDSAVYLCASSFRQGGYEQYFGPGTRLTVT.

This clonotype appeared many times. The chain has TRBV7-2 and TRBJ1-3; D uncertain. Germline values: CDR1 SGHTA, CDR2 FQGNSA. The V gene lost 2 bases and the J gene lost 2 bases, with 7 bases spanning the gap. The CDR3 is made up of 14 amino acids. The CDR3 sequence is CASSLLAAGNTIYF. CDR3 in DNA: TGTGCCAGCAGCTTATTGGCTGCTGGAAACACCATATATTTT.

This clonotype was recorded many times. The chain has TRBV29-1 and TRBJ2-2; D is perhaps TRBD1 or TRBD2 (6 bases each). Germline values: CDR1 SQVTM, CDR2 ANQGSEA. V was shortened by 5 bases and J by 5 bases, with 9 bases between the two germline ends. The CDR3 runs to 12 residues. CDR3 coding DNA: TGCAGCGTTTCGGGGGCGACCGGGGAGCTGTTTTTT. This sequence encodes CSVSGATGELFF.

This clonotype has more than one count but fewer than ten. The rearrangement uses TRBV20-1 and TRBJ2-5; TRBD2 aligns across 9 bases. Trimming at V came to 6 bases and at J to 2 bases, leaving 10 bases not matched to a gene. Looked up from germline, CDR1 is DFQATT and CDR2 is SNEGSKA (reference sequence). The CDR3 spans 15 residues. DNA of the CDR3: TGCAGTGCCTCTCTCGCGGGAGGGGGGCAAGAGACCCAGTACTTC. Translation: CSASLAGGGQETQYF.

The chain uses TRBV28 and TRBJ2-7, with 12 bases fitting TRBD2. The CDR3 length is 14 residues. The trim removed 8 bases at V and 6 bases at J, leaving 8 bases unmatched. Germline-derived CDR1 and CDR2 are MDHEN and SYDVKM. In DNA form, the CDR3 reads TGTGCCAGCCCCCCGGCGGGACTAGCGGGCGAGCAGTACTTC. Protein product: CASPPAGLAGEQYF.

V gene TRBV28 combines with J gene TRBJ1-1; TRBD1 matches at 7 bases. The CDR3 consists of 15 residues. The trim removed 5 bases at V and 1 base at J, leaving 7 bases unmatched. Germline loops: CDR1 MDHEN, CDR2 SYDVKM. The CDR3, as DNA: TGTGCCAGCAGTGACTGGACAGGCAGGAACACTGAAGCTTTCTTT. Protein: CASSDWTGRNTEAFF.

This clonotype was observed many times. The chain uses TRBV27 and TRBJ1-5; D gene uncertain. Germline V gene sequence: CDR1 MNHEY, CDR2 SMNVEV (reference sequence). The CDR3 length is 17 residues. V lost 4 bases and J lost 0, with 16 bases in between. In nucleotides, the CDR3 is TGTGCCAGCAGTTCCGTCCCCCCCGGGTATAGCAATCAGCCCCAGCATTTT. The encoded protein is CASSSVPPGYSNQPQHF.

There are many counts of this clonotype. The genes are TRBV27 and TRBJ2-7, with 12 bases aligning to TRBD1. The CDR3 spans 15 residues. V was pared by 5 bases and J by 6 bases, with 8 bases of the junction left unmatched. Germline loops: CDR1 MNHEY, CDR2 SMNVEV (reference sequence). CDR3 region: CASSPSGTGGSEQYF. The CDR3 coding sequence is TGTGCCAGCAGTCCCTCCGGGACAGGGGGCAGCGAGCAGTACTTC.

This clonotype was detected many times. V is TRBV10-3 and J is TRBJ1-3, with D possibly being TRBD1 (6 bases). V gave up 10 bases and J gave up 3 bases, with 13 bases separating them. Germline V CDR1 and CDR2: ENHRY, SYGVKD. CDR3 size: 13 residues. The CDR3 loop is CATAGTNGNTIYF. The CDR3 nucleotides are TGTGCCACAGCCGGGACAAATGGAAACACCATATATTTT.